This T cell receptor (beta chain) was sequenced in a study of T cell responses to AZD1222 COVID-19 vaccine. Study summary: Samples with a second dose at about 4 or about 12 weeks were pooled together. General study findings and limits: Reportedly, nearly half of unique spike TCRs recognized epitopes outside B.1.351/B.1.1.7 mutations. Seropositive status at baseline applied to only six AZD1222 recipients. With dominance at 160-218 and 743-854, vaccine-associated CD4 TCRs spanned spike.

A note on this clone: Its antigen is unidentified.

Profiled with immunoSEQ multiplex PCR; TCRdb holds only in-frame clones, not every one. The sample consists of roughly 120,000 clones, about 92% of them appearing once. CDR3 length equals 15 residues. Germline assignment: CDR1 MNHEY and CDR2 SMNVEV (reference sequence). The V gene lost 2 bases and the J gene lost 4 bases, with 12 bases spanning the gap. This specimen was peripheral blood, taken on day 0 of AZD1222 vaccination. This TCR derives from an adult in good health. The rearrangement links TRBV27 to TRBJ2-1; D not certain. CDR3 nucleotides: TGTGCCAGCAGTTTAGTAGGAGTCTCATACAATGAGCAGTTCTTC. Amino acid sequence: CASSLVGVSYNEQFF.